These 21 T cell receptor beta chains were all obtained from the same sample, sequenced in a study of cytomegalovirus exposure and HLA in healthy donors (dated by TCRdb to the late 2010s). Libraries were prepared through the immunoSEQ multiplex PCR assay. For the multiplex PCR, a mixture combining 60 forward primers for TCR Vbeta segments and 13 reverse primers for TCR Jbeta segments was used. TCRdb holds this immuneACCESS table with in-frame rearrangements only. Some clones are missing; in checked studies, unresolved V genes explain under half, and the rest has no known cause. The sample has about 190,000 clones on record, 85% of them singletons. 1% of the sample comes from the top ten. The sample comprised PBMCs. These receptors were taken from a boy aged 2 to 10 in good health and CMV-seronegative.

The gene calls are TRBV5-1 and TRBJ2-5, with 12 nucleotides matching TRBD2. The CDR3 is 14 residues long. Germline V lookup: CDR1 SGHRS, CDR2 YFSETQ. V shed 3 bases and J 5 bases; nucleotides not matched to a gene: 2. DNA of the CDR3: TGCGCCAGCAGCTCGGGACTAGCGGGCGAGACCCAGTACTTC. Translating it yields CASSSGLAGETQYF. Supplemented by reference TRBV5-1 and TRBJ2-5, the full variable domain reads KAGVTQTPRYLIKTRGQQVTLSCSPISGHRSVSWYQQTPGQGLQFLFEYFSETQRNKGNFPGRFSGRQFSNSRSEMNVSTLELGDSALYLCASSSGLAGETQYFGPGTRLLVL.

The chain's CDR3 is CASSPRQGEGYEQYF. The CDR3 DNA reads as TGCGCCAGCAGCCCTCGACAGGGGGAAGGGTACGAGCAGTACTTC. The chain has TRBV5-1 and TRBJ2-7, with 9 bases identical to TRBD1. The CDR3 covers 15 residues. CDR1 SGHRS and CDR2 YFSETQ come from the germline V gene. Trimming cost V 4 bases and J 4 bases; bases outside gene matches: 9.

In DNA, the CDR3 is TGTGCCAGCAGTATACAGGGCCTCTATAATTCACCCCTCCACTTT. This gives the protein CASSIQGLYNSPLHF. The rearrangement uses TRBV2 and TRBJ1-6; a weak D match, TRBD1 (6 bases). V lost 5 bases, J lost 3 bases, and 11 bases lay in between. Germline V gene sequence: CDR1 SNHLY, CDR2 FYNNEI. The CDR3 sequence is 15 residues long.

In this sample, this clone turned up a few times. The V call is TRBV5-4, the J call TRBJ2-7, with a tentative D call TRBD1 (6 bases). Germline values: CDR1 SGHNT, CDR2 YYREEE (reference sequence). V was clipped by 4 bases and J by 4 bases, with 12 bases between them. This CDR3 comprises 13 residues. The CDR3 is CASSTMQGYEQYV. In nucleotides, the CDR3 is TGTGCCAGCAGCACGATGCAGGGGTACGAGCAGTACGTC.

The V and J genes are TRBV28 and TRBJ2-7; TRBD2 aligns across 14 bases. With V trimmed by 8 bases and J by 2 bases, 20 bases remained unmatched. The length of the CDR3 is 20 residues. Germline CDR1 and CDR2: MDHEN and SYDVKM. The DNA for the CDR3 is TGTGCCAGCTCCTCGAGGGGAAGGACTAGCGGGAGGCCAACACCCTACGAGCAGTACTTC. This gives the protein CASSSRGRTSGRPTPYEQYF. Supplemented by reference TRBV28 and TRBJ2-7, the full variable domain reads DVKVTQSSRYLVKRTGEKVFLECVQDMDHENMFWYRQDPGLGLRLIYFSYDVKMKEKGDIPEGYSVSREKKERFSLILESASTNQTSMYLCASSSRGRTSGRPTPYEQYFGPGTRLTVT.

This clone was observed a single time. The CDR3 coding sequence is TGTGCCTGGAGTGTCGGGGACTTAATATCCTACGAGCAGTACTTC. It yields the protein CAWSVGDLISYEQYF. The chain joins TRBV30 to TRBJ2-7, with D possibly being TRBD2 (6 bases). Trimming took 0 bases from V and 1 from J, leaving 13 bases between them. CDR1 is GTSNPN and CDR2 is SVGIG in the germline V gene (reference sequence). This CDR3 contains 15 residues.

The chain employs TRBV29-1 and TRBJ1-1; D unresolved. The CDR3 sequence is 13 residues long. V lost 3 bases, J lost 4 bases, and 12 bases lay in between. CDR1 and CDR2 from the germline V gene are SQVTM and ANQGSEA. The CDR3 DNA sequence: TGCAGCGTTGAGGTCCCGACTTTCACTGAAGCTTTCTTT. This gives the protein CSVEVPTFTEAFF. Together with reference TRBV29-1 and TRBJ1-1, the CDR3 gives the full variable domain: SAVISQKPSRDICQRGTSLTIQCQVDSQVTMMFWYRQQPGQSLTLIATANQGSEATYESGFVIDKFPISRPNLTFSTLTVSNMSPEDSSIYLCSVEVPTFTEAFFGQGTRLTVV.

The chain carries TRBV5-6 and TRBJ2-2; 10 bases are a match to TRBD2. The CDR3 is 15 amino acids. CDR1 and CDR2 (germline): SGHDT, YYEEEE. Trimming removed 4 bases from V and 4 bases from J; junction bases left unmatched: 4. CDR3 in DNA: TGTGCCAGCAGCCTGGGACTAGCGAGCACCGGGGAGCTGTTTTTT. Encoded protein: CASSLGLASTGELFF.

The V and J genes are TRBV19 and TRBJ2-5, with 10 positions matching TRBD1. The V and J ends lost 5 bases and 3 bases, in that order; junction bases with no gene match: 9. The germline CDR1 and CDR2 sequences are LNHDA and SQIVND (reference sequence). The CDR3 totals 16 residues. The CDR3 region is CASSSGTGALEETQYF. In nucleotides, the CDR3 is TGTGCCAGTAGTTCCGGGACAGGGGCACTCGAAGAGACCCAGTACTTC.

The rearrangement uses TRBV30 and TRBJ1-2, with 7 bases that match TRBD1. Unmatched junction bases numbered 9, after V lost 2 bases and J lost 3 bases. The CDR3 has 15 residues. Germline loops: CDR1 GTSNPN, CDR2 SVGIG (reference sequence). CDR3 residues: CAWSFPAGTDYGYTF. The CDR3 DNA reads TGTGCCTGGAGTTTTCCGGCCGGGACAGACTATGGCTACACCTTC. Complete variable domain (other parts from reference TRBV30 and TRBJ1-2): SQTIHQWPATLVQPVGSPLSLECTVEGTSNPNLYWYRQAAGRGLQLLFYSVGIGQISSEVPQNLSASRPQDRQFILSSKKLLLSDSGFYLCAWSFPAGTDYGYTFGSGTRLTVV.

The chain combines TRBV15 with TRBJ2-6; tentative D call: TRBD2 (5 bases). Per the germline V gene, CDR1 is LNHNV and CDR2 is YYDKDF (reference sequence). With 3 bases removed from V and 0 bases from J, the gap between germline ends came to 9 bases. The CDR3 has 16 residues. The CDR3 loop is CATSSRGGSGANVLTF. The DNA for the CDR3 is TGTGCCACCAGCAGTCGGGGTGGCTCTGGGGCCAACGTCCTGACTTTC. The variable domain in full, with the rest retrieved from reference TRBV15 and TRBJ2-6, is DAMVIQNPRYQVTQFGKPVTLSCSQTLNHNVMYWYQQKSSQAPKLLFHYYDKDFNNEADTPDNFQSRRPNTSFCFLDIRSPGLGDTAMYLCATSSRGGSGANVLTFGAGSRLTVL.

The genes are TRBV5-1 and TRBJ2-5, with 7 nucleotides matching TRBD1. The J call is in doubt because the DNA end fits TRBJ2-7 better. This CDR3 contains 16 residues. The V gene's germline CDR1 is SGHRS and CDR2 YFSETQ. DNA for the CDR3: TGCGCCAGCAGCTTGAAAGGGGGCGCTGGGTCCTACGAGCAGTACTTC. Residues: CASSLKGGAGSYEQYF.

This clone was seen only a few times. CDR3 sequence (DNA): TGTGCCAGCAGCTTAGTTTCTAGAGCCCGCCGGGACAGGGGAGACAATGAGCAGTTCTTC. Translation gives CASSLVSRARRDRGDNEQFF. The gene calls are TRBV7-6 and TRBJ2-1; TRBD1 agrees at 10 bases. Trimming removed 1 base from V and 5 bases from J; junction bases left unmatched: 17. CDR3 length equals 20 residues. Germline V gene data show CDR1 as SGHVS and CDR2 as FNYEAQ. The full variable domain, its missing parts supplied by reference TRBV7-6 and TRBJ2-1, is GAGVSQSPRYKVTKRGQDVALRCDPISGHVSLYWYRQALGQGPEFLTYFNYEAQQDKSGLPNDRFSAERPEGSISTLTIQRTEQRDSAMYRCASSLVSRARRDRGDNEQFFGPGTRLTVL.

The chain combines TRBV6-1 with TRBJ2-7; 8 nucleotides line up with TRBD1. The germline V gene has CDR1 MNHNS and CDR2 SASEGT. The CDR3 consists of 13 residues. V gave up 7 bases and J gave up 3 bases; unmatched junction bases: 5. CDR3: CASTSGTGYEQYV. Here the CDR3 DNA reads TGTGCCAGCACGTCCGGGACAGGCTACGAGCAGTACGTC.

The table lists this clone with a few counts. The chain recombines TRBV9 with TRBJ1-3; no firm D call. In germline, CDR1 is SGDLS, CDR2 YYNGEE. This CDR3 has 15 residues. Deletions cut 0 bases from V and 3 bases from J, with 10 bases between. CDR3 amino acids: CASSVGNGVGNTIYF. For the CDR3, the DNA is TGTGCCAGCAGCGTAGGTAACGGAGTTGGAAACACCATATATTTT. Drawing the rest from reference TRBV9 and TRBJ1-3, the complete variable domain is DSGVTQTPKHLITATGQRVTLRCSPRSGDLSVYWYQQSLDQGLQFLIQYYNGEERAKGNILERFSAQQFPDLHSELNLSSLELGDSALYFCASSVGNGVGNTIYFGEGSWLTVV.

The chain employs TRBV18 and TRBJ2-5, with D perhaps matching TRBD1 (6 bases). The V end was cut by 8 bases, the J end by 4 bases, with 14 bases between. The CDR3 consists of 13 residues. CDR1 KGHSH and CDR2 LQKENI come from the germline V gene. The CDR3 is CASTTGRGETQYF. For the CDR3, the DNA is TGTGCCAGCACGACAGGCAGGGGAGAGACCCAGTACTTC.

The V call is TRBV19, the J call TRBJ2-1; 10 bases fit TRBD1. Germline-derived CDR1 and CDR2 are LNHDA and SQIVND (reference sequence). J gave up 6 bases and V 3 bases, and 5 bases lay outside the gene matches. The CDR3 loop spans 15 amino acids. In DNA, the CDR3 is TGTGCCAGTAGTATTGGGACAGGGGTGATCAATGAGCAGTTCTTC. Amino acid sequence: CASSIGTGVINEQFF.

CDR3 in DNA: TGTGCCAGCAGTTATGCCCAGTCGAACTATGGCTACACCTTC. Its translation is CASSYAQSNYGYTF. The chain carries TRBV6-5 and TRBJ1-2; no reliable D call. Germline values: CDR1 MNHEY, CDR2 SVGAGI. The CDR3 has 14 residues. Trimming removed 3 bases at V and 2 bases at J, with 10 bases between.

The chain uses TRBV6-5 and TRBJ1-6; D remains ambiguous. The V end lost 0 bases, the J end lost 11 bases, and 14 bases lay between the germline ends. Germline lookup yields CDR1 MNHEY and CDR2 SVGAGI. This CDR3 has 15 amino acids. This CDR3 reads CASSYSRQPQTPLHF. CDR3 DNA: TGTGCCAGCAGTTACTCGCGGCAGCCGCAGACACCCCTCCACTTT.

The CDR3 reads CASSSGTGNFYEQYV. CDR3 bases: TGTGCCAGCAGTTCCGGGACAGGGAATTTCTACGAGCAGTACGTC. This sequence joins TRBV28 and TRBJ2-7; TRBD1 agrees at 9 bases. The ends lost 4 bases at V and 3 bases at J; junction bases unmatched: 7. CDR1 MDHEN and CDR2 SYDVKM come from the germline V gene. The CDR3 loop spans 15 amino acids.

The gene calls are TRBV18 and TRBJ2-2; 8 nucleotides align to TRBD1. This CDR3 contains 17 residues. CDR1 is KGHSH, CDR2 LQKENI, per germline. The ends lost 0 bases at V and 5 bases at J; junction bases unmatched: 8. The CDR3 protein is CASSPPQGARGTGELFF. The CDR3 bases are TGTGCCAGCTCACCACCCCAGGGGGCTAGAGGGACCGGGGAGCTGTTTTTT.